The 24 T cell receptor beta chains listed next were all sequenced from one sample in a study of beta chain features in type 1 diabetes. The whole isolated RNA underwent reverse transcription, so sequencing captured expressed TCRB transcripts. Some clones are missing from TCRdb's copy, which holds only in-frame ones; the method was immunoSEQ multiplex PCR. The sample has roughly 290,000 clones; around 7.8% are singletons. The sequencing input was central memory CD4+ T cells from blood. The receptors come from a woman younger than 30 in good health.

The sample holds many counts of this clone. At the DNA level, this CDR3 is encoded by other sequences in the same sample as well. The genes are TRBV6-5 and TRBJ2-7; no clear D. CDR3 size: 12 residues. Germline V gene sequence: CDR1 MNHEY, CDR2 SVGAGI. The V end was cut by 6 bases, the J end by 2 bases, with 8 bases between. The CDR3 reads CASRGLAYEQYF. CDR3 bases: TGTGCCAGCAGGGGTTTAGCCTACGAGCAGTACTTC.

On this clone itself: Mismatch with germline at one junction end may stem from a read error. This rearrangement joins TRBV9 to TRBJ1-1; D possibly corresponds to TRBD1 (5 bases). The CDR3 contains 14 residues. Looked up from germline, CDR1 is SGDLS and CDR2 is YYNGEE. CDR3 coding DNA: TGTGCCAGCAGCCCTGGGGGGTCCGATCGTGCTCCCTCCTTT. Translating gives CASSPGGSDRAPSF. Variable domain in full (rest from reference TRBV9 and TRBJ1-1): DSGVTQTPKHLITATGQRVTLRCSPRSGDLSVYWYQQSLDQGLQFLIQYYNGEERAKGNILERFSAQQFPDLHSELNLSSLELGDSALYFCASSPGGSDRAPSFGQGTRLTVV.

This clone was seen many times. The V call is TRBV30, the J call TRBJ1-2; D is unresolved. Trimming took 2 bases from V and 7 from J, leaving 11 bases between them. Germline V CDR1 and CDR2: GTSNPN, SVGIG (reference sequence). This CDR3 has 12 residues. The DNA for the CDR3 is TGTGCCTGGAGTACCGGGGTAGGTGGCTACACCTTC. It is translated as CAWSTGVGGYTF.

As DNA, the CDR3 is TGTGCCAGCAGCTTGGACAGGGTAGGGAATTCACCCCTCCACTTT. As protein: CASSLDRVGNSPLHF. The chain is built from TRBV7-2 and TRBJ1-6, with TRBD1 identical over 8 bases. Germline lookup yields CDR1 SGHTA and CDR2 FQGNSA. This CDR3 contains 15 residues. The V segment lost 3 bases and the J segment 7 bases; nucleotides outside the gene matches: 5. The complete variable domain, with remaining parts taken from reference TRBV7-2 and TRBJ1-6, reads GAGVSQSPSNKVTEKGKDVELRCDPISGHTALYWYRQSLGQGLEFLIYFQGNSAPDKSGLPSDRFSAERTGGSVSTLTIQRTQQEDSAVYLCASSLDRVGNSPLHFGNGTRLTVT.

A few counts support this clone. V is TRBV6-5 and J is TRBJ1-5; 8 positions match TRBD1. In germline, CDR1 is MNHEY, CDR2 SVGAGI. V dropped 6 bases and J dropped 1; count of bases not matched to a gene: 5. This CDR3 is 15 amino acids long. CDR3 amino acids: CASRRGQGSNQPQHF. CDR3 DNA sequence: TGTGCCAGCAGACGCGGACAGGGAAGCAATCAGCCCCAGCATTTT.

This clone has just a few counts. The chain combines TRBV6-5 with TRBJ2-5, with TRBD1 as a possible D gene (5 bases). CDR1 MNHEY and CDR2 SVGAGI come from the germline V gene. V was shortened by 5 bases and J by 7 bases, with 14 bases between the two germline ends. This CDR3 is built from 13 residues. CDR3 region: CASSPSGWGTQYF. The DNA for the CDR3 is TGTGCCAGCAGTCCGTCAGGGTGGGGGACCCAGTACTTC.

CDR3 in amino acids: CASSVSGGLTDTQYF. The CDR3, as DNA: TGTGCCAGCAGCGTATCCGGGGGGCTCACAGATACGCAGTATTTT. The chain has TRBV9 and TRBJ2-3; D is perhaps TRBD2 (7 bases). V was pared by 1 base and J by 2 bases, with 11 bases between. The germline CDR1 and CDR2 sequences are SGDLS and YYNGEE. CDR3 length equals 15 residues.

The V gene is TRBV7-2, the J gene TRBJ1-5; D is perhaps TRBD1 (5 bases). CDR1 is SGHTA and CDR2 is FQGNSA in the germline V gene. CDR3 length: 14 amino acids. The V gene lost 3 bases and the J gene lost 6 bases, with 12 bases spanning the gap. This CDR3 reads CASSFARAGQPQHF. The CDR3 nucleotides read TGTGCCAGCAGCTTTGCCAGGGCGGGTCAGCCCCAGCATTTT.

This clone came up a few times. This chain joins TRBV19 and TRBJ1-2, with D unresolved. CDR1 is LNHDA, CDR2 SQIVND, per germline (reference sequence). The V and J ends lost 3 bases and 4 bases respectively, with 15 bases between them. The CDR3 totals 15 residues. CDR3 region: CASSMGRQRRYGYTF. The CDR3 nucleotides are TGTGCCAGTAGTATGGGGAGGCAGAGACGCTATGGCTACACCTTC.

The gene calls are TRBV11-2 and TRBJ2-5, with 8 bases lining up with TRBD2. Germline V gives CDR1 SGHAT, CDR2 FQNNGV. The CDR3 contains 15 residues. J gave up 9 bases and V 5 bases, and 14 bases lay outside the gene matches. CDR3 loop: CASSPSWGGGSSQYF. The CDR3 bases are TGTGCCAGCAGCCCCTCCTGGGGCGGGGGGTCTTCCCAGTACTTC. The variable domain in full, with the rest retrieved from reference TRBV11-2 and TRBJ2-5, is EAGVAQSPRYKIIEKRQSVAFWCNPISGHATLYWYQQILGQGPKLLIQFQNNGVVDDSQLPKDRFSAERLKGVDSTLKIQPAKLEDSAVYLCASSPSWGGGSSQYFGPGTRLLVL.

There are a few counts of this clone. The chain combines TRBV4-3 with TRBJ2-3; the D gene is possibly TRBD2 (5 bases). The V end lost 0 bases, the J end lost 2 bases, and 15 bases lay between the germline ends. CDR1 LGHNA and CDR2 YSLEER come from the germline V gene. The CDR3 contains 17 residues. CDR3 sequence (DNA): TGCGCCAGCAGCCAAGATGGGGAGACGAGAGACACAGATACGCAGTATTTT. Its protein product is CASSQDGETRDTDTQYF.

The rearrangement joins TRBV5-1 to TRBJ1-1; possibly TRBD1 for D (5 bases). Germline values: CDR1 SGHRS, CDR2 YFSETQ. The CDR3 has 13 amino acids. Trimming left V 1 base short and J 6 bases short, with 10 bases between. The CDR3: CASSLQGNAEAFF. The CDR3 bases are TGCGCCAGCAGCTTGCAGGGTAACGCTGAAGCTTTCTTT. Variable domain in full (rest from reference TRBV5-1 and TRBJ1-1): KAGVTQTPRYLIKTRGQQVTLSCSPISGHRSVSWYQQTPGQGLQFLFEYFSETQRNKGNFPGRFSGRQFSNSRSEMNVSTLELGDSALYLCASSLQGNAEAFFGQGTRLTVV.

This clone was detected only a few times. One end of the junction varies from germline; a read error may be responsible. CDR3 bases: TGTGCCAGCAGATTAGACGGGGAGACCCAGTACTTC. Its protein product is CASRLDGETQYF. This chain connects TRBV7-8 to TRBJ2-5; D is unresolved. CDR3 length: 12 amino acids. Germline values: CDR1 SGHVS, CDR2 FQNEAQ.

This clone was detected ten times or more. The genes are TRBV14 and TRBJ1-2; possible D gene TRBD1, 5 bases. Trimming took off 0 bases at V and 4 bases at J, with 12 bases between the two ends. Germline CDR1 is SGHDN and CDR2 is FVKESK. The CDR3 has 15 residues. The CDR3 DNA is TGTGCCAGCAGCCAAGATCCGCGGGGGAGCTATGGCTACACCTTC. This encodes CASSQDPRGSYGYTF.

The rearrangement uses TRBV9 and TRBJ1-2, with 8 bases aligning to TRBD1. The CDR3 spans 14 residues. Germline assignment: CDR1 SGDLS and CDR2 YYNGEE. J gave up 8 bases and V 3 bases, and 9 bases lay outside the gene matches. DNA of the CDR3: TGTGCCAGCAGCGCCGGACAGGGAAGGGGAGGCTACACCTTC. Encoded protein: CASSAGQGRGGYTF.

The CDR3 loop is CASSSSTWGSGNTEAFF. As DNA, the CDR3 is TGCGCCAGCAGCTCCTCGACCTGGGGCAGTGGGAACACTGAAGCTTTCTTT. The V call is TRBV5-1, the J call TRBJ1-1; D is possibly TRBD1 (5 bases). CDR1 SGHRS and CDR2 YFSETQ come from the germline V gene. V was cut by 3 bases and J by 1 base, with 19 bases left in between. The CDR3 has 17 amino acids.

This clone was seen many times. The chain joins TRBV19 to TRBJ2-2; 7 nucleotides agree with TRBD1. Germline CDR1 is LNHDA and CDR2 is SQIVND (reference sequence). After removal of 7 bases from V and 2 bases from J, the junction contained 7 bases not matched to a gene. The CDR3 runs 15 residues. CDR3 in DNA: TGTGCCAGTACCCGGGGACAGCCCAACACCGGGGAGCTGTTTTTT. Protein sequence: CASTRGQPNTGELFF.

There are a few counts of this clone. V usage is TRBV7-2 and J usage is TRBJ2-5; D remains unclear. Germline CDR1 is SGHTA and CDR2 is FQGNSA. CDR3 length: 14 residues. Trimming cost V 3 bases and J 5 bases, with 13 bases left between them. The CDR3 reads CASSLTTPGETQYF. CDR3 DNA sequence: TGTGCCAGCAGCTTGACGACTCCCGGGGAGACCCAGTACTTC.

This clone was recorded at least ten times. The CDR3 DNA reads TGTGCCAGCACCAGCCAGGGCAATGAGCAGTTCTTC. It translates to CASTSQGNEQFF. The chain combines TRBV27 with TRBJ2-1; D perhaps matches TRBD1 (5 bases). The CDR3 has 12 residues. Trimming stripped 7 bases from V and 6 bases from J, with 10 bases between. CDR1 is MNHEY, CDR2 SMNVEV, per germline (reference sequence).

In its sample, this clone was seen a few times. The rearrangement links TRBV5-4 to TRBJ2-1, with D hard to call. CDR3 length equals 14 residues. Between the trimmed V and J ends, which lost 1 base and 4 bases, there was a span of 9 bases. Germline CDR1 is SGHNT and CDR2 is YYREEE (reference sequence). The CDR3 DNA reads TGTGCCAGCAGCTTGTCCTCCAGGTACAATGAGCAGTTCTTC. It encodes CASSLSSRYNEQFF. The whole variable domain, remainder taken from reference TRBV5-4 and TRBJ2-1, is ETGVTQSPTHLIKTRGQQVTLRCSSQSGHNTVSWYQQALGQGPQFIFQYYREEENGRGNFPPRFSGLQFPNYSSELNVNALELDDSALYLCASSLSSRYNEQFFGPGTRLTVL.

The chain employs TRBV18 and TRBJ1-2; D not resolved. CDR1 KGHSH and CDR2 LQKENI come from the germline V gene. Trimming removed 2 bases from V and 6 bases from J, with 16 bases in between. The CDR3 has 15 residues. The DNA of the CDR3 is TGTGCCAGCTCACCAGGGTCAGAGGTCGGTGATGGCTACACCTTC. It translates to CASSPGSEVGDGYTF.

J is TRBJ2-5 and V is TRBV6-5; 11 bases match TRBD2. This CDR3 region has 14 residues. Germline CDR1 is MNHEY and CDR2 is SVGAGI. Unmatched junction bases numbered 8, after V lost 5 bases and J lost 9 bases. CDR3 sequence: CASSGTSGWPSQYF. The DNA of the CDR3 is TGTGCCAGCAGTGGGACTAGCGGATGGCCGTCCCAGTACTTC.

The J gene is TRBJ1-6, the V gene TRBV19; 7 nucleotides line up with TRBD1. Germline V CDR1 and CDR2: LNHDA, SQIVND (reference sequence). V trimming: 7 bases; J trimming: 7 bases; junction bases outside the gene matches: 16. The CDR3 is 17 amino acids. The CDR3 region has the DNA TGTGCCAGTACAGGGAAGGGGGCGACGGGTGTGAATTCACCCCTCCACTTT. Its translation: CASTGKGATGVNSPLHF.

This chain uses TRBV7-8 with TRBJ1-1; D is possibly TRBD1 (5 bases). The V gene's germline CDR1 is SGHVS and CDR2 FQNEAQ. V was pared by 4 bases and J by 9 bases, with 9 bases between. The CDR3 has 11 amino acids. The CDR3 DNA follows: TGTGCCAGCAGCTCAGACAGACAAGCTTTCTTT. Translated, it gives CASSSDRQAFF.